The T cell receptor (beta chain) under discussion was sequenced for a study of T cells in tuberculosis. Each donor contributed 90,000 to 100,000 T cells on average, unsorted. CDR1 is KGHSH and CDR2 is LQKENI in the germline V gene. Trimming cost V 3 bases and J 3 bases, with 8 bases left between them. CDR3 size: 13 residues. TCRdb's copy holds only in-frame clones and misses some; the assay was immunoSEQ multiplex PCR. The sample has about 29,000 clones; more than 80% are singletons. The material sequenced was PBMCs. The chain recombines TRBV18 with TRBJ2-5, with D possibly matching TRBD2 (5 bases). The source is a donor between 10 and 29 years old with latent tuberculosis or without tuberculosis infection. CDR3 coding DNA: TGTGCCAGCTCACCTCCGGGAAAAGAGACCCAGTACTTC. It translates to CASSPPGKETQYF.